This T cell receptor (beta chain) comes out of a study of blood T cell repertoires in COVID-19. TCRdb keeps only in-frame clones here, not all; method: immunoSEQ multiplex PCR. Of 200,000 to 300,000 clones in the sample, around 83% were seen once. The CDR3 spans 14 residues. Per the germline V gene, CDR1 is SNHLY and CDR2 is FYNNEI. The germline V and J ends were trimmed by 6 bases and 4 bases, with 13 bases remaining between them. A note on this clone: Other DNA sequences from this sample encode an identical CDR3 as well.

The rearrangement uses TRBV2 and TRBJ1-3; no definite D call. Sequencing used peripheral blood. The receptor was isolated from a man younger than 45 who had recovered from COVID-19. The CDR3 spells CASSLGSSGNTIYF. The CDR3 nucleotides are TGTGCCAGCAGCCTAGGCTCATCCGGAAACACCATATATTTT.